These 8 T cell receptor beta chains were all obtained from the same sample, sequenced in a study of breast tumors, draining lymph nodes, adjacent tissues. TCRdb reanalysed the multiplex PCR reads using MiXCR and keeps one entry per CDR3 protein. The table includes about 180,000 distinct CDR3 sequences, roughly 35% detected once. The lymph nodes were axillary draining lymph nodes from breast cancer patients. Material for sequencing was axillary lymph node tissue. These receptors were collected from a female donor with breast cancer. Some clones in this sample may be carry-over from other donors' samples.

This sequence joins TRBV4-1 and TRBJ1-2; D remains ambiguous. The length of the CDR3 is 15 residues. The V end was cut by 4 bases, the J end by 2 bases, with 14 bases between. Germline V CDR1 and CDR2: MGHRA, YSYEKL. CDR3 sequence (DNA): TGCGCCAGCAGCCTGCAGTTGAACAGCAACTATGGCTACACCTTC. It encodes CASSLQLNSNYGYTF.

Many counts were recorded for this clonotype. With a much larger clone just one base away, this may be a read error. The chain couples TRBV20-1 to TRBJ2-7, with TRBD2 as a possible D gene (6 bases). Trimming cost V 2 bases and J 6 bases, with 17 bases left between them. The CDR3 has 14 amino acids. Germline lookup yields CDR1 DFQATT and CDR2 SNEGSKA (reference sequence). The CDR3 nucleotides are TGCAGTGCTAGACCGGGGGAAAAAAGCCCCGAGCAGTACTTC. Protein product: CSARPGEKSPEQYF.

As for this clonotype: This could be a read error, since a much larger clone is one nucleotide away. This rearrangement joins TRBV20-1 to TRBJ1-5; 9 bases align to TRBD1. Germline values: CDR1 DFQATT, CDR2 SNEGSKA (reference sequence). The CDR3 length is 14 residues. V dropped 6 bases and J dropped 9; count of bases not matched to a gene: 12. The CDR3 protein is CSATTGGRYPPQHF. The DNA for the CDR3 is TGCAGTGCCACCACAGGGGGCCGTTATCCGCCCCAGCATTTT.

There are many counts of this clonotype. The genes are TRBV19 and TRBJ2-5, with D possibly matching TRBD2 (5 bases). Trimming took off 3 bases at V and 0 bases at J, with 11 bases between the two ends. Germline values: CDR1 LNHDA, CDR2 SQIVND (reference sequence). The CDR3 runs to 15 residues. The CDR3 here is CASSIAGLDQETQYF. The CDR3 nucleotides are TGTGCCAGTAGTATTGCGGGTCTGGACCAAGAGACCCAGTACTTC.

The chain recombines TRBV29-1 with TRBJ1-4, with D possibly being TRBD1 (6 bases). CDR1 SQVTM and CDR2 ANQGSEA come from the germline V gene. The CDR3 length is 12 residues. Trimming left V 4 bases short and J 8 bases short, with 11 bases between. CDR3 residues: CSVGGHLEKLFF. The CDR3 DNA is TGCAGCGTTGGGGGACATCTAGAAAAACTGTTTTTT.

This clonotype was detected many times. The CDR3 sequence: CASSVTPGEGGRSPWGTGELFF. As DNA, the CDR3 is TGTGCCAGCAGCGTAACCCCTGGGGAAGGCGGTCGGTCTCCCTGGGGGACCGGGGAGCTGTTTTTT. The V call is TRBV9, the J call TRBJ2-2; D assignment may be TRBD1 or TRBD2 (5 bases each). The CDR3 has 22 residues. V lost 1 base, J lost 5 bases, and 33 bases lay in between. CDR1 is SGDLS, CDR2 YYNGEE, per germline.

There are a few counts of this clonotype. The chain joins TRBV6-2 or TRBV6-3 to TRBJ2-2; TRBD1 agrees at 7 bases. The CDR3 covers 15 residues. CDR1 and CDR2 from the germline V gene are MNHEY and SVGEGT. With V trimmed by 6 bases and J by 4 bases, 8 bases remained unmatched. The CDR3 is CASSIKGAGTGELFF. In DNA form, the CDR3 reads TGTGCCAGCAGCATTAAGGGGGCCGGCACCGGGGAGCTGTTTTTT.

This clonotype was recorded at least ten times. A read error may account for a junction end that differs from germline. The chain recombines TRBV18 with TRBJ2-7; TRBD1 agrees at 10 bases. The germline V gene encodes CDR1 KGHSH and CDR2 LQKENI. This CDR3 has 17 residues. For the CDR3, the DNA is TGTGCCAGCTCGCCACTGAGCGCCGGGACAGGGGTAAGCGAGCAGTACTTC. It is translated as CASSPLSAGTGVSEQYF.